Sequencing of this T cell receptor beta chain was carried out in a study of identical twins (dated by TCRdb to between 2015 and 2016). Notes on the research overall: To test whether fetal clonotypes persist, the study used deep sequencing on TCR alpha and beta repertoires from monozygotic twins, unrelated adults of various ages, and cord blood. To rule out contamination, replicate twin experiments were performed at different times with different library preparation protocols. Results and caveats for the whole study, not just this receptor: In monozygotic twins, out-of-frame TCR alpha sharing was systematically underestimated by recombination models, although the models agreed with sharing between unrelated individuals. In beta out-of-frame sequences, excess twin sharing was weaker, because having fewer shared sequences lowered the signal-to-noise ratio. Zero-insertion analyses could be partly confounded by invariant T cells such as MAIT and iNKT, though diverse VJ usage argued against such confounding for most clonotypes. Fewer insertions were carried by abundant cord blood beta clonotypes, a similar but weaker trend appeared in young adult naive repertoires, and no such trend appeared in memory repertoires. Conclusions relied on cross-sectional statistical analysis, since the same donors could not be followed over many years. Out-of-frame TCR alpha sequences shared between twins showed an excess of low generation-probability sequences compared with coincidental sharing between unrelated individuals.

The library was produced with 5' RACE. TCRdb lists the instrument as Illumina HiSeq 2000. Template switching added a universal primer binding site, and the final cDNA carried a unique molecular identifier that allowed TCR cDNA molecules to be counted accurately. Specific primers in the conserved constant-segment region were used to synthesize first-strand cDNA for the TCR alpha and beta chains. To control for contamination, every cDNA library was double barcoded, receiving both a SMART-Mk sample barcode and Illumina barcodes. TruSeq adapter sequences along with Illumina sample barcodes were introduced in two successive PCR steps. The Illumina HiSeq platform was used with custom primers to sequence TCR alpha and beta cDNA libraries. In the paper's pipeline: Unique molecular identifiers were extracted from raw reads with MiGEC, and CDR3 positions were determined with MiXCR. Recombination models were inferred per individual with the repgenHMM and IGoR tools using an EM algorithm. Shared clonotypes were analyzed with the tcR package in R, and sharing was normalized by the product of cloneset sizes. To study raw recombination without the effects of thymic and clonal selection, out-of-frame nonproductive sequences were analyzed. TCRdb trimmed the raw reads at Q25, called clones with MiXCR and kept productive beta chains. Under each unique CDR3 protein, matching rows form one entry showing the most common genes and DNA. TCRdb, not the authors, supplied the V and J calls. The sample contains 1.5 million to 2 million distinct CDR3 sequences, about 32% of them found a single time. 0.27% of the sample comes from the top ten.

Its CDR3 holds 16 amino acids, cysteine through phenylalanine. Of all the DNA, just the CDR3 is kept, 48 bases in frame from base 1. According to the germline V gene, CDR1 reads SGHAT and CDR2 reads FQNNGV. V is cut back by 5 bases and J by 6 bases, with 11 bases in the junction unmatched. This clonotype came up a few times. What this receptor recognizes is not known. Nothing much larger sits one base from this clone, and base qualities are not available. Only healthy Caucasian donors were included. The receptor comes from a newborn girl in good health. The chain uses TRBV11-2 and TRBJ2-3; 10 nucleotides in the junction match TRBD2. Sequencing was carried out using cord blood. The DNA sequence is TGTGCCAGCAGCGTAAGCGGGGGGGGCTTCTTTGATACGCAGTATTTT. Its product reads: CASSVSGGGFFDTQYF.